The TCR beta chain described here comes from a study of T cells in Graves' hyperthyroidism and ophthalmopathy (dated by TCRdb to the late 2010s). Background on the whole study: Peripheral blood samples were taken at the time of initial diagnosis, prior to any treatment. To identify distinguishing TCR V-J signatures, a discovery cohort of 95 to 100 patients was used, comprising 40 to 45 with Graves' ophthalmopathy and approximately 58 with stable Graves' hyperthyroidism. An independent validation cohort of fewer than 20 hyperthyroidism patients and 17 patients who later progressed to ophthalmopathy tested prospective prediction of ophthalmopathy. For training and testing, the roughly 93 patients in the discovery cohort were randomly divided in a 7:3 ratio. In addition, the study compared T-cell repertoires in thyroid tissue and in blood from about 6 Graves' hyperthyroidism patients. After sampling, hyperthyroidism patients received methimazole starting at 30 mg daily, and ophthalmopathy patients received high-dose intravenous methylprednisolone. The paper describes TCR Vbeta CDR3 sequencing of about 140 peripheral blood samples, made up of roughly 40 ophthalmopathy patients, approximately 73 hyperthyroidism patients and 17 progressor patients. The investigation overall reported the following: Ophthalmopathy was separated from stable hyperthyroidism by a 13 V-J signature model, with just over 85% sensitivity and 81% to 83% specificity obtained in cross-validation and 80%/75% obtained in testing. Most expanded thyroid clonotypes (frequency above 0.001) were also detected in blood, suggesting blood repertoires may reflect thyroid immune responses. Sample size was not statistically predetermined, and blinding of investigators to group allocation was not performed. In validation, progression to ophthalmopathy was predicted by the model with 70.59% sensitivity and 72.22% specificity, a median of roughly six months before onset.

This clonotype was seen repeatedly, ten times or more. Which antigen it targets is not known. No quality values exist for individual bases; no much larger clone is one base distant. The germline V gene (reference sequence) sets CDR1 to GTSNPN and CDR2 to SVGIG. V loses 5 bases of germline sequence and J loses 5 bases, and the interval between the two ends is 27 bases. The CDR3 covers 17 residues, taking in both the cysteine and the phenylalanine. Only the CDR3 DNA stays, 51 bases, in frame from base 1. TCR beta CDR3 regions were amplified from RNA transcripts. The first round of RT-PCR for the TCR CDR3 was performed with the HTBI primer set and the Qiagen OneStep RT-PCR kit. A second multiplex PCR round built the libraries, followed by size selection and purification. Paired-end sequencing of the libraries was performed with 100 bp reads on an Illumina HiSeq2000. In the source study's methods: Raw data were processed with SOAPnuke, discarding reads with adapters, uncalled bases, mean Phred below 15, or no exact constant-primer or identifier match. COPE v1.2.5 was used to merge the high-quality paired reads, and each unique nucleotide sequence was defined as a clonotype. MiTCR v1.1 was used to align the clonotypes against IMGT TRBV, TRBD and TRBJ reference segments. The analysis was restricted to V-J combinations with a frequency above 0.0001, which together covered just over 99% of the repertoires. The TCS score was defined as the ratio of F50 (clonal expansion) to E x V (chaos), calculated using BLOSUM62-based TCRdist between CDR3 peptides within each V-J. Welch's t-statistics and random forest reduced some 510 V-J features to 13, which were used in a naive Bayes classifier (R e1071). TCRdb redid the processing of the public reads, applying fastp at Q25 and MiXCR, and retained in-frame beta chains. Rows with a matching CDR3 protein are joined into one entry that keeps the most common DNA and genes. The V and J calls follow TCRdb's processing rather than the paper's. The sample table contains approximately 570,000 distinct CDR3 sequences; only one count was recorded for about 20% of them. The top ten hold 40% to 50% of the sample.

In the ophthalmopathy patients, disease was moderately to severely active, with a Clinical Activity Score of 3 or more, a NOSPECS grade of 4 or more, and a duration of less than 3 months. Exclusion was applied to patients with uncontrolled infections, other autoimmune diseases, pregnancy or lactation. Clinical symptoms, serum thyroxine and TRAb, thyroid ultrasound, and orbital computed tomography formed the basis for the diagnoses. PBMCs were isolated from around 10 ml of fresh peripheral blood by Ficoll-Paque density gradient centrifugation. Total RNA was extracted with Trizol reagent, and quality was checked on an Agilent 2100 Bioanalyzer.

This chain joins TRBV30 to TRBJ1-1; too little of a D gene remains to name it. Sequencing input: blood. The TCR was taken from a man in his forties or fifties with Graves' ophthalmopathy. The CDR3 here reads CAWSESGSLGPGTEAFF. The DNA sequence is TGTGCCTGGTCGGAGTCGGGGTCCCTAGGGCCGGGGACTGAAGCTTTCTTT.